The clone carrying this T cell receptor (beta chain) appeared once. Its antigen is currently unknown. This entry comes from a study of yellow fever vaccine responses in identical twins. The ends were cut back, 6 bases at V and 4 bases at J, with 14 bases in the middle. In germline, CDR1 is SGHDT, CDR2 YYEEEE. This CDR3 comprises 14 residues. Notes on the study in general: Vaccine T cell responses of twins reportedly seemed partly convergent and partly personalized.

TCRdb processed the RT-PCR reads anew with MiXCR; each CDR3 protein has one entry. The sample gives under 8,500 distinct CDR3 sequences, about 86% of which show up once; more than 0.95% is in the top ten. The material was T cells from blood (PBMCs), unsorted or a sorted subset (not recorded which), obtained before or after yellow fever vaccination (not recorded which). The J gene is TRBJ2-1, the V gene TRBV5-6; D possibly matches TRBD1 or TRBD2 (5 bases each). This receptor was identified in a woman younger than 30 who received the yellow fever vaccine. The CDR3 DNA sequence: TGTGCCAGCACCCGGGACGACTATTACAATGAGCAGTTCTTC. Amino acids: CASTRDDYYNEQFF.